A selection of T cell receptor beta chains follows, all from one sample in a study of T cell changes during pregnancy in multiple sclerosis. Clones were sequenced by immunoSEQ multiplex PCR, and TCRdb holds only the in-frame ones, with some missing. The sample includes about 38,000 clones, approximately 91% seen only once; the top ten take over 10%. The source was CD8+ T cells from peripheral blood mononuclear cells, collected after pregnancy. The receptor source for this set is a female donor with multiple sclerosis, enrolled in a pregnancy study. Each CDR3 is given with its conserved first and last residue. The order of the fields is V gene, J gene, CDR3 protein.

v_gene: TRBV9; j_gene: TRBJ2-5; CDR3aa: CASSVELRETQYF
v_gene: TRBV7-2; j_gene: TRBJ2-7; CDR3aa: CASSLGGGPPSYEQYF
v_gene: TRBV4-2; j_gene: TRBJ2-5; CDR3aa: CASSHKSLSGGVETQYF
v_gene: TRBV7-3; j_gene: TRBJ2-7; CDR3aa: CASSFLAGVDEQYF
v_gene: TRBV27; j_gene: TRBJ2-1; CDR3aa: CASSNLGLAVYNEQFF
v_gene: TRBV7-2; j_gene: TRBJ2-7; CDR3aa: CASSFRSRYEQYF
v_gene: TRBV15; j_gene: TRBJ1-2; CDR3aa: CATSSERYLGGYTF
v_gene: TRBV29-1; j_gene: TRBJ2-3; CDR3aa: CSVELAGGPSLADTQYF
v_gene: TRBV5-1; j_gene: TRBJ1-1; CDR3aa: CASSSRDRGTRTEAFF
v_gene: TRBV7-3; j_gene: TRBJ2-7; CDR3aa: CASSRAAPDNEQYF
v_gene: TRBV11-2; j_gene: TRBJ2-3; CDR3aa: CASTQGQTDTQYF
v_gene: TRBV27; j_gene: TRBJ2-1; CDR3aa: CASSLSGFGTENNEQFF
v_gene: TRBV4-2; j_gene: TRBJ2-1; CDR3aa: CASSQDRGDEQFF
v_gene: TRBV7-3; j_gene: TRBJ2-2; CDR3aa: CASSLTVTWNTGELFF
v_gene: TRBV5-4; j_gene: TRBJ1-1; CDR3aa: CASSRRGNTEAFF
v_gene: TRBV7-2; j_gene: TRBJ1-5; CDR3aa: CASSLITGGLNQPQHF